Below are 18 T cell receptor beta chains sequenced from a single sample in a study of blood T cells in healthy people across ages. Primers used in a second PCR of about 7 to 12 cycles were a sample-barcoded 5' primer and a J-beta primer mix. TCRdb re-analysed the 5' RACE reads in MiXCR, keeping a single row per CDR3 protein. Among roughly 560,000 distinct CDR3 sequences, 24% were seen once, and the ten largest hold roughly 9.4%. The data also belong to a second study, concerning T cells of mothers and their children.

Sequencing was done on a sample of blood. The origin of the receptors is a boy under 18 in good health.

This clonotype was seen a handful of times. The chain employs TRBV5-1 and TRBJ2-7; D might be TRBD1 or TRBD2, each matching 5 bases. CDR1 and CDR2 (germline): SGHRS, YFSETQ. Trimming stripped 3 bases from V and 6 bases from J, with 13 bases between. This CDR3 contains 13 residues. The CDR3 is CASSWDPPLEQYF. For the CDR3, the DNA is TGCGCCAGCAGCTGGGACCCACCCCTCGAGCAGTACTTC.

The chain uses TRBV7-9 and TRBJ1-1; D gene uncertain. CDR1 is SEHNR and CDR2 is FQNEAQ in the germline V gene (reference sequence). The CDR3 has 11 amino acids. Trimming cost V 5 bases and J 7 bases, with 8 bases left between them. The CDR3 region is CASSPGVEAFF. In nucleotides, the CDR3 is TGTGCCAGCAGCCCGGGAGTTGAAGCTTTCTTT.

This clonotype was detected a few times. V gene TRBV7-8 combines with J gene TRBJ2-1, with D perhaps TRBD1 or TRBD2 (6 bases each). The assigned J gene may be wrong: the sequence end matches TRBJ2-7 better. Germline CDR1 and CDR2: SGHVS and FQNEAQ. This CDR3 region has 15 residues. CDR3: CASSLDGWGALEQYF. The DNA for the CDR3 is TGTGCCAGCAGCTTAGATGGGTGGGGGGCTCTCGAGCAGTACTTC.

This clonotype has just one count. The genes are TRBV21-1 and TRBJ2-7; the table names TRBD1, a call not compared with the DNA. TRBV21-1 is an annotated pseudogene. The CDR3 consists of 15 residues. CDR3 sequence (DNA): TGTGCCAGCAGCAATAGGACAGGGGGCGGACGCGAGCAGTACTTC. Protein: CASSNRTGGGREQYF.

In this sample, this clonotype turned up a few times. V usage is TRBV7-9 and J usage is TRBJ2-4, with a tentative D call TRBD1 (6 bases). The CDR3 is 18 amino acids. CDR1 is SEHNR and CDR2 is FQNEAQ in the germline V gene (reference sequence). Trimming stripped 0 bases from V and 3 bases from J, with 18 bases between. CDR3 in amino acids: CASSLAFTGFGDKNIQYF. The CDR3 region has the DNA TGTGCCAGCAGCTTAGCTTTTACAGGGTTTGGTGACAAAAACATTCAGTACTTC.

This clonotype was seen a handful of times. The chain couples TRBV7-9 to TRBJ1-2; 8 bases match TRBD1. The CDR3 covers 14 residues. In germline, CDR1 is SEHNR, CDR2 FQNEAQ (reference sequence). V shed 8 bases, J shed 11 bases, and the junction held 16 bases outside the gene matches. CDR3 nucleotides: TGTGCCAGCGGCTCCTCTGGACAGGGTCCCTCATACACCTTC. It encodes CASGSSGQGPSYTF.

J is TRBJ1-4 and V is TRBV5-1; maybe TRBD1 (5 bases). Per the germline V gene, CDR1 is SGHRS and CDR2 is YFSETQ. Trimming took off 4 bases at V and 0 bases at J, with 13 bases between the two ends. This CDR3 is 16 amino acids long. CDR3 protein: CASSTGREATNEKLFF. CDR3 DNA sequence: TGCGCCAGCAGCACAGGACGGGAGGCAACTAATGAAAAACTGTTTTTT.

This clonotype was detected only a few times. CDR3: CASSFSRVVGNEQFF. The CDR3 bases are TGTGCCAGCAGCTTCAGCAGGGTCGTTGGAAATGAGCAGTTCTTC. The J gene is TRBJ2-1, the V gene TRBV11-2; possible D gene TRBD1, 5 bases. Germline V gene lookup returns CDR1 SGHAT and CDR2 FQNNGV. The length of the CDR3 is 15 residues. The V end lost 3 bases, the J end lost 7 bases, and 16 bases lay between the germline ends.

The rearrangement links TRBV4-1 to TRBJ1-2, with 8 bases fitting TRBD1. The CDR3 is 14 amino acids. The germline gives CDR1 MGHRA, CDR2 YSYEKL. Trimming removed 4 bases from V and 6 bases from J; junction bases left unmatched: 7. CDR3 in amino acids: CASSLLTGANGYTF. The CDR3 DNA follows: TGCGCCAGCAGCCTCTTGACAGGGGCAAATGGCTACACCTTC.

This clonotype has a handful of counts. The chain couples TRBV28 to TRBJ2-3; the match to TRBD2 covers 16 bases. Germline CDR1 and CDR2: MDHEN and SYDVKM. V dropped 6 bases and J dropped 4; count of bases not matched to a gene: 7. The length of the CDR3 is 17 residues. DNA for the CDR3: TGTGCCAGCAGGGGGACTAGCGGGAGGGAGATGGCAGATACGCAGTATTTT. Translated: CASRGTSGREMADTQYF.

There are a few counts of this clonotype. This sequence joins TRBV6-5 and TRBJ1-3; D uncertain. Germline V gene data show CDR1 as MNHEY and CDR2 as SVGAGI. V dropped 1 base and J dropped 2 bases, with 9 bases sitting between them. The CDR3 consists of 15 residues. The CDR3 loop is CASSYFERPGNTIYF. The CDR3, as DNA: TGTGCCAGCAGTTACTTTGAGCGTCCTGGAAACACCATATATTTT.

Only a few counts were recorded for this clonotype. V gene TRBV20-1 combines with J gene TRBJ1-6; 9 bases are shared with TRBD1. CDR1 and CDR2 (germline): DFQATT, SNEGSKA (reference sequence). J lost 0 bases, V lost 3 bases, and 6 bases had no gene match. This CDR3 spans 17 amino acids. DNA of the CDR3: TGCAGTGCTAGCCTACAGGGGGCCAGCTCCTATAATTCACCCCTCCACTTT. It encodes CSASLQGASSYNSPLHF.

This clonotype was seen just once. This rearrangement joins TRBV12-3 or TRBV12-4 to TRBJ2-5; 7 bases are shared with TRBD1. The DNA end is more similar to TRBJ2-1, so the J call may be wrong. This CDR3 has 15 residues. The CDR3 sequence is CASSLRQGEGNEQFF. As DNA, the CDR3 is TGTGCCAGCAGCCTACGACAGGGAGAGGGCAATGAGCAGTTCTTC.

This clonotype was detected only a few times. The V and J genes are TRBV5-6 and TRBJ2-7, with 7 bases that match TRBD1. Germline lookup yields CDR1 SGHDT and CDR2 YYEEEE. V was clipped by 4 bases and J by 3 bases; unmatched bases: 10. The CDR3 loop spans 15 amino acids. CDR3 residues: CASSKGTVVLYEQYF. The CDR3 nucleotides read TGTGCCAGCAGCAAAGGGACAGTTGTACTCTACGAGCAGTACTTC.

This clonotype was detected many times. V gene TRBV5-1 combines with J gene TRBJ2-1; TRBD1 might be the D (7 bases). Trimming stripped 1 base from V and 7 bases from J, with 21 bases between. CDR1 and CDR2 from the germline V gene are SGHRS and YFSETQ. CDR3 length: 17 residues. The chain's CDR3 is CASSLSPQGTFENEQFF. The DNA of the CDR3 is TGCGCCAGCAGCTTGAGCCCACAGGGGACTTTTGAGAATGAGCAGTTCTTC.

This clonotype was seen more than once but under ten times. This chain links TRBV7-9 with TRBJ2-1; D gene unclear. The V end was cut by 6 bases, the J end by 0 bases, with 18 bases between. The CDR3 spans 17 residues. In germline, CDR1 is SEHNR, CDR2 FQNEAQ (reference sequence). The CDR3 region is CASSGVKDVRSYNEQFF. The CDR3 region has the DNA TGTGCCAGCAGTGGGGTGAAGGACGTTCGCTCCTACAATGAGCAGTTCTTC.

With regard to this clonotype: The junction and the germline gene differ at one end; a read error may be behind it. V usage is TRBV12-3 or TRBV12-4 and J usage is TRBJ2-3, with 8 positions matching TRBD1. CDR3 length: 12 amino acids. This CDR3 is CASSTGTGTQYF. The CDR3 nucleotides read TGTGCCAGCAGTACCGGGACAGGTACGCAGTATTTT.

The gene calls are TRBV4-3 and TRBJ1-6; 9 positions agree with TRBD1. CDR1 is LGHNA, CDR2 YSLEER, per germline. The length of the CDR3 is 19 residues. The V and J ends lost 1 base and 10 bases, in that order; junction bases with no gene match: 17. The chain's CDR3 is CASSQGGQGPEAPTSPLHF. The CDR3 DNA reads TGCGCCAGCAGCCAAGGGGGACAGGGCCCGGAGGCGCCTACCTCACCCCTCCACTTT.